Shown below are 11 T cell receptor beta chains from a single sample sequenced in a study of T cell repertoires in cytomegalovirus infection (dated by TCRdb to the late 2010s). The reads were generated on an Illumina HiSeq 1500. TCRdb took the public reads, trimmed them with fastp at Q25, ran MiXCR for clone calling and kept in-frame beta chains. Rows are combined by CDR3 protein, so each entry shows the most common genes and DNA. The sample table holds some 600,000 distinct CDR3 sequences, of which less than 25% were seen once. Jointly, the top ten make up roughly 8% of the sample. Source material: CD8+ T cells from PBMCs. These receptors all stem from a human donor in good health (CMV status not recorded). Some clones in this sample may be carry-over from other donors' samples.

This clonotype was detected only once. The rearrangement links TRBV7-4 to TRBJ2-5; possibly TRBD1 for D (5 bases). This CDR3 has 13 amino acids. CDR1 is SGHVT, CDR2 SQSDAQ, per germline. Between the trimmed V and J ends, which lost 2 bases and 5 bases, there was a span of 9 bases. CDR3 in amino acids: CASSLKGWETQYF. In nucleotides, the CDR3 is TGTGCCAGCAGCTTAAAGGGGTGGGAGACCCAGTACTTC. Full variable domain (remainder filled in from reference TRBV7-4 and TRBJ2-5): GAGVSQSPRYKVAKRGRDVALRCDSISGHVTLYWYRQTLGQGSEVLTYSQSDAQRDKSGRPSGRFSAERPERSVSTLKIQRTEQGDSAVYLCASSLKGWETQYFGPGTRLLVL.

This chain links TRBV4-1 with TRBJ1-5, with TRBD1 as a possible D gene (5 bases). V lost 0 bases to trimming and J lost 3 bases, with 12 bases between them. Germline loops: CDR1 MGHRA, CDR2 YSYEKL. CDR3 length: 16 amino acids. The CDR3 sequence is CASSQEPGALNQPQHF. CDR3 sequence (DNA): TGCGCCAGCAGCCAAGAGCCCGGGGCCCTCAATCAGCCCCAGCATTTT.

This clonotype was seen a handful of times. The V call is TRBV24-1, the J call TRBJ1-5; 8 positions match TRBD1. The trim removed 9 bases at V and 0 bases at J, leaving 15 bases unmatched. This CDR3 is 18 amino acids long. Germline CDR1 and CDR2: KGHDR and SFDVKD. CDR3 sequence (DNA): TGTGCCACCGGCCAGACAGCGATGACAGGGGCTAGCAATCAGCCCCAGCATTTT. Its protein is CATGQTAMTGASNQPQHF.

In its sample, this clonotype was seen many times. V usage is TRBV19 and J usage is TRBJ1-5; 7 bases match TRBD1. Per germline, CDR1 LNHDA and CDR2 SQIVND (reference sequence). CDR3 length: 16 amino acids. The J segment lost 4 bases and the V segment lost 5 bases, leaving 11 bases of the junction unmatched. This chain's CDR3 is CASSASRGPGNQPQHF. In DNA form, the CDR3 reads TGTGCCAGTAGTGCTTCAAGGGGGCCTGGTAATCAGCCCCAGCATTTT. Full variable domain (missing parts from reference TRBV19 and TRBJ1-5): DGGITQSPKYLFRKEGQNVTLSCEQNLNHDAMYWYRQDPGQGLRLIYYSQIVNDFQKGDIAEGYSVSREKKESFPLTVTSAQKNPTAFYLCASSASRGPGNQPQHFGDGTRLSIL.

In its sample, this clonotype was seen a few times. This rearrangement joins TRBV28 to TRBJ2-7, with D uncertain. The CDR3 length is 14 residues. The germline V gene has CDR1 MDHEN and CDR2 SYDVKM. Trimming pared 5 bases from V and 7 bases from J, leaving 18 bases between. The CDR3, as DNA: TGTGCCAGCAGTCCGGGCCCGCAGATGAGGGAGCAGTACGTC. It codes for CASSPGPQMREQYV.

The chain links TRBV2 to TRBJ1-1; D is uncertain. Between the trimmed V and J ends, which lost 3 bases and 2 bases, there was a span of 13 bases. CDR3 length: 15 residues. The germline CDR1 and CDR2 sequences are SNHLY and FYNNEI. The CDR3 region has the DNA TGTGCCAGCAGTGATCCTACTCAGCATAACACTGAAGCTTTCTTT. Translated: CASSDPTQHNTEAFF.

This clonotype has more than one count but fewer than ten. V usage is TRBV28 and J usage is TRBJ1-2; D is possibly TRBD1 (6 bases). The V end lost 7 bases, the J end lost 8 bases, and 17 bases lay between the germline ends. In germline, CDR1 is MDHEN, CDR2 SYDVKM. The CDR3 extends over 13 amino acids. The CDR3 sequence: CASTDMGGVGYTF. The CDR3 DNA sequence: TGTGCCAGCACTGATATGGGGGGCGTGGGCTACACCTTC.

This clonotype was detected only a few times. The chain is built from TRBV20-1 and TRBJ1-6, with D unclear. Germline V gene lookup returns CDR1 DFQATT and CDR2 SNEGSKA (reference sequence). Deletions cut 5 bases from V and 10 bases from J, with 12 bases between. The CDR3 runs 12 residues. DNA for the CDR3: TGCAGTGCTCTGGGAGGAAGCTCACCCCTCCACTTT. Amino acids: CSALGGSSPLHF.

This chain joins TRBV6-5 and TRBJ2-7, with D possibly matching TRBD1 (6 bases). Germline values: CDR1 MNHEY, CDR2 SVGAGI. The V and J ends lost 0 bases and 7 bases respectively, with 10 bases between them. The CDR3 has 13 amino acids. CDR3 sequence reads: CASSYSSGEEQYV. The CDR3 DNA follows: TGTGCCAGCAGTTACTCATCAGGGGAGGAGCAGTACGTC.

This clonotype was picked up a small number of times. Written as DNA, the CDR3 is TGTGCCAGCAGCTTAGGATGGCAGCCGGCAACTAATGAAAAACTGTTTTTT. It yields the protein CASSLGWQPATNEKLFF. The rearrangement uses TRBV11-2 and TRBJ1-4; no definite D call. Between the trimmed V and J ends, which lost 1 base and 0 bases, there was a span of 12 bases. The germline V gene has CDR1 SGHAT and CDR2 FQNNGV. CDR3 length: 17 amino acids.

This clonotype was seen only a few times. The chain recombines TRBV20-1 with TRBJ2-7, with D perhaps matching TRBD1 or TRBD2 (5 bases each). Trimming stripped 3 bases from V and 0 bases from J, with 15 bases between. Germline CDR1 reads DFQATT; CDR2 reads SNEGSKA (reference sequence). This CDR3 spans 15 amino acids. The CDR3 DNA follows: TGCAGTGCTAGGGATATGGGGACCACCTCCTACGAGCAGTACTTC. Protein sequence: CSARDMGTTSYEQYF.